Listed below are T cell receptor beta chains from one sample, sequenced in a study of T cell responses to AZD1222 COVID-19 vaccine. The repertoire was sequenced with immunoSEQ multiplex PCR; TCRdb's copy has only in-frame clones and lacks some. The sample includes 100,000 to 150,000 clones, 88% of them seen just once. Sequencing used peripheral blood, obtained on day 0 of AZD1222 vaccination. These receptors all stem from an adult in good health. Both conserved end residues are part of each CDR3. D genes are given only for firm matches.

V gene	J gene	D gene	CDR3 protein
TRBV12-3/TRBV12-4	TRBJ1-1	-	CASSLVYTEAFF
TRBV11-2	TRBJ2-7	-	CASSSRFAVIYEQYF
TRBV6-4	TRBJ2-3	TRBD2	CASSRTSGSTDTQYF
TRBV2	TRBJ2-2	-	CASRPQLTNTGELFF
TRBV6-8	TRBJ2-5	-	CASSYTDQETQYF
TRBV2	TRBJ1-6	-	CASSGQGNSPLHF
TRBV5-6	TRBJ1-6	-	CASSLELEGSGSYNSPLHF
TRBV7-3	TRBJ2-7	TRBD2	CASSSDPGRLEQYF
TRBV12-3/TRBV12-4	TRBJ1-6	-	CASSFSGNSPLHF
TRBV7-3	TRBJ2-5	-	CASSLGTSKQETQYF
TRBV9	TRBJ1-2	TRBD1	CASSARTGPSLFYGYTF
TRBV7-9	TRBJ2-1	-	CASSLDGFYNEQFF
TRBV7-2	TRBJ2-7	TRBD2	CASSQGLAVYEQYF
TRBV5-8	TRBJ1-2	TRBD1	CASSLSGTGDYGYTF
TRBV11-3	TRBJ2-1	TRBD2	CASSLVSPASGAQQFF
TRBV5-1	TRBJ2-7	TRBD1	CASSLGTGYEQYF
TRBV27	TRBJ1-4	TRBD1	CASSRASGTGWEKLFF
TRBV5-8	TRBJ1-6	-	CASSPGAGQNSPLHF
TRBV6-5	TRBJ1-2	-	CASSYGGLDYGYTF
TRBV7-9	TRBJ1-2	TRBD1	CASSYTGAGVVGYTF
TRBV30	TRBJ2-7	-	CAWSVLGYEQYF
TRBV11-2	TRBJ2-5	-	CASSLVGSGETQYF
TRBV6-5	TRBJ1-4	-	CASSVGFDEKLFF
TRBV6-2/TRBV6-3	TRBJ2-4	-	CASSYVAKNIQYF
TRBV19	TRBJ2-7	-	CASSTSPGLGYEQYF
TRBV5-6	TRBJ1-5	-	CASSLYGLSNQPQHF
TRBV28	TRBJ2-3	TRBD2	CASSISGTTDTQYF
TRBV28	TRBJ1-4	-	CASSNIQGGEKLFF